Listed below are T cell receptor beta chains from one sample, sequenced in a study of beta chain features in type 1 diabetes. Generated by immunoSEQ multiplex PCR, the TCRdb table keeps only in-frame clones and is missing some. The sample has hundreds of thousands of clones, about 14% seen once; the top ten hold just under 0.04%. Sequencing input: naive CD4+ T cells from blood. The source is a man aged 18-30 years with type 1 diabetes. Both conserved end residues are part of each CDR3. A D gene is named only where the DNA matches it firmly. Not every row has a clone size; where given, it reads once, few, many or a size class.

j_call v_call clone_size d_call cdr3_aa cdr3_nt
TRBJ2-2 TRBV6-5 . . CASTRAGELFF TGTGCCAGCACAAGGGCCGGGGAGCTGTTTTTT
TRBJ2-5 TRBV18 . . CASSPSRETQYF TGTGCCAGCTCACCTTCGAGGGAGACCCAGTACTTC
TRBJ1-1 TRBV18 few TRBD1 CASSPGTADTEAFF TGTGCCAGCTCACCAGGGACAGCGGACACTGAAGCTTTCTTT
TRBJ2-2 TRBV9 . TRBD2 CASSPRGSGGASGELFF TGTGCCAGCAGCCCCCGTGGGAGCGGGGGGGCCAGTGGGGAGCTGTTTTTT
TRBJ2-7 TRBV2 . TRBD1 CASSDRDRGADEQYF TGTGCCAGCAGTGACCGGGACAGGGGGGCAGACGAGCAGTACTTC
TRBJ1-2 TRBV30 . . CAWSTGGWDGYTF TGTGCCTGGAGTACCGGTGGGTGGGACGGCTACACCTTC
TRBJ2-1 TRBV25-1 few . CASSEDSWVQFF TGTGCCAGCAGTGAGGATAGCTGGGTGCAGTTCTTC
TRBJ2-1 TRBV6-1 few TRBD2 CASSRTSGGAGEQFF TGTGCCAGCAGTCGTACTAGCGGGGGGGCAGGTGAGCAGTTCTTC
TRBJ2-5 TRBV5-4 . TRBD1 CASSPGQGQETQYF TGTGCCAGCAGCCCGGGACAGGGTCAAGAGACCCAGTACTTC
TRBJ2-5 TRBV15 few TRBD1 CATSRGEGARETQYF TGTGCCACCAGCAGAGGCGAGGGGGCTAGGGAGACCCAGTACTTC
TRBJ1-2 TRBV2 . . CASRAGTKYGYTF TGTGCCAGCAGGGCCGGGACAAAATATGGCTACACCTTC
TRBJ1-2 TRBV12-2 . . CASRPGTPVSYGYTF TGTGCAAGTCGTCCCGGGACACCCGTTAGCTATGGCTACACCTTC
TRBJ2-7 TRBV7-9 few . CASSLSATYEQYF TGTGCCAGCAGCTTATCGGCCACCTACGAGCAGTACTTC
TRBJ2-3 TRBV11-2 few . CASSSGWTDTQYF TGTGCCAGCAGCTCGGGCTGGACAGATACGCAGTATTTT
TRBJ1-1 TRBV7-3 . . CASSLLMNTEAFF TGTGCCAGCAGCTTGCTCATGAACACTGAAGCTTTCTTT
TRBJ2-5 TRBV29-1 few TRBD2 CSSSNQRERETQYF TGCAGCTCCTCAAACCAGCGGGAGAGGGAGACCCAGTACTTC
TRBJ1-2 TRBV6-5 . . CASSYSDNYGYTF TGTGCCAGCAGTTACTCGGATAACTATGGCTACACCTTC
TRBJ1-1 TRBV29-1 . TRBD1 CSVLPDRQNTEAFF TGCAGCGTGCTTCCGGACAGGCAGAACACTGAAGCTTTCTTT
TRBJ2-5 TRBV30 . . CAWSVRLQETQYF TGTGCCTGGAGTGTACGACTCCAAGAGACCCAGTACTTC
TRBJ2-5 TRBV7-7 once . CASSPGGHQETQYF TGTGCTAGCAGCCCCGGGGGACATCAAGAGACCCAGTACTTC
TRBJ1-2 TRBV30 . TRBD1 CAWRVQGTHGYTF TGTGCCTGGAGGGTACAGGGGACCCATGGCTACACCTTC
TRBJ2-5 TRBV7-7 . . CASSLGGTGEETQYF TGTGCTAGCAGCTTAGGCGGGACGGGGGAAGAGACCCAGTACTTC
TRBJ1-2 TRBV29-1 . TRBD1 CSAGTGDTF TGCAGCGCGGGGACAGGGGACACCTTC
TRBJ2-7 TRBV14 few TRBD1 CASSQDWNRGSYEQYF TGTGCCAGCAGCCAAGACTGGAACAGGGGATCCTACGAGCAGTACTTC
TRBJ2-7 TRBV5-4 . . CASSLAARLGRGEQYF TGTGCCAGCAGCTTGGCTGCAAGGCTCGGAAGGGGCGAGCAGTACTTC